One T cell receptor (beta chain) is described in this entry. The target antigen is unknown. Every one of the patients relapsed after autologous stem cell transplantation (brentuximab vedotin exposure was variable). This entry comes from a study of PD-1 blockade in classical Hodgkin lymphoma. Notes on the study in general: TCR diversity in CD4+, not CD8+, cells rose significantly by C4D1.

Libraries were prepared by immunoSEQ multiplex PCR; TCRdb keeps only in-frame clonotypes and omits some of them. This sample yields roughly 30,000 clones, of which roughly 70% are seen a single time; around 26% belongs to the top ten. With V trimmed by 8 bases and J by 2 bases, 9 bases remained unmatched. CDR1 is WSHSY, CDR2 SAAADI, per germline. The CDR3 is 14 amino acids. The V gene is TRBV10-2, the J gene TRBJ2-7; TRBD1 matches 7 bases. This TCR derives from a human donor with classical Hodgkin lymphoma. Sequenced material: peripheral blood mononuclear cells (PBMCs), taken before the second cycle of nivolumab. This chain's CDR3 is CASSPDRVTYEQYV. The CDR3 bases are TGCGCCAGCTCTCCCGACAGGGTCACCTACGAGCAGTACGTC.